This is a list of T cell receptor beta chains from one sample in a study of T cell responses to AZD1222 COVID-19 vaccine. Using immunoSEQ multiplex PCR, the repertoire was profiled, and TCRdb retains in-frame clones only, with some absent. The sample shows about 90,000 clones, 70% to 90% of them seen only once. The source material was peripheral blood, sampled 28 days after the second AZD1222 dose. All receptors come from an adult who received the AZD1222 COVID-19 vaccine. CDR3s leave out the opening cysteine and the closing phenylalanine or tryptophan. The listing skips clone size in some rows; elsewhere it reads once, few, many or a size class.

V gene: TRBV2
clone size: few
J gene: TRBJ2-7
CDR3 protein: ASTWEYEQY

V gene: TRBV5-6
clone size: NA
J gene: TRBJ1-6
CDR3 protein: ASSLYGGRNSPLH

V gene: TRBV6-5
clone size: NA
J gene: TRBJ2-3
CDR3 protein: ASSLAGGQRDTQY

V gene: TRBV7-9
clone size: NA
J gene: TRBJ1-1
CDR3 protein: ASTPSGSEAF

V gene: TRBV4-1
clone size: NA
J gene: TRBJ1-3
CDR3 protein: ASSQGGGPSSGNTIY

V gene: TRBV6-5
clone size: NA
J gene: TRBJ1-6
CDR3 protein: ASTWDRRSPLH

V gene: TRBV19
clone size: once
J gene: TRBJ2-7
CDR3 protein: ASSVGPGDEQY

V gene: TRBV3-1/TRBV3-2
clone size: NA
J gene: TRBJ2-1
CDR3 protein: ASNYLAGGVDEQF

V gene: TRBV19
clone size: NA
J gene: TRBJ2-7
CDR3 protein: ASSMSGGYEQY

V gene: TRBV28
clone size: few
J gene: TRBJ2-1
CDR3 protein: ASSFTRHEQF

V gene: TRBV11-3
clone size: NA
J gene: TRBJ1-6
CDR3 protein: ASRSRGLTNSPLH

V gene: TRBV5-6
clone size: NA
J gene: TRBJ2-1
CDR3 protein: ASSLGLALDEQF

V gene: TRBV5-1
clone size: NA
J gene: TRBJ2-1
CDR3 protein: ASSYVPSGGSYNEQF

V gene: TRBV19
clone size: NA
J gene: TRBJ2-1
CDR3 protein: ASRQRGPYNEQF

V gene: TRBV7-8
clone size: NA
J gene: TRBJ2-5
CDR3 protein: ASSLGQGIQETQY

V gene: TRBV20-1
clone size: NA
J gene: TRBJ2-7
CDR3 protein: SASGAYEQY

V gene: TRBV5-4
clone size: once
J gene: TRBJ2-1
CDR3 protein: ASSLGPPTGDHEQF

V gene: TRBV2
clone size: NA
J gene: TRBJ1-5
CDR3 protein: ASSGGASNQPQH

V gene: TRBV7-9
clone size: NA
J gene: TRBJ2-1
CDR3 protein: ASSLARDGRPHEQF

V gene: TRBV3-1/TRBV3-2
clone size: NA
J gene: TRBJ1-3
CDR3 protein: ASSQVWADRGNTIY

V gene: TRBV7-2
clone size: NA
J gene: TRBJ2-3
CDR3 protein: ASSFQAGTTDTQY

V gene: TRBV30
clone size: NA
J gene: TRBJ1-6
CDR3 protein: AWSVQGSYNSPLH

V gene: TRBV19
clone size: NA
J gene: TRBJ2-5
CDR3 protein: ASSIARGPQETQY

V gene: TRBV11-3
clone size: NA
J gene: TRBJ2-1
CDR3 protein: ASSHSGGASYNEQF

V gene: TRBV3-1/TRBV3-2
clone size: few
J gene: TRBJ2-4
CDR3 protein: ASSQPGGGTAKNIQY

V gene: TRBV20-1
clone size: NA
J gene: TRBJ2-2
CDR3 protein: SAPGELF

V gene: TRBV6-1
clone size: few
J gene: TRBJ2-2
CDR3 protein: ASSEEVVSNTGELF

V gene: TRBV28
clone size: few
J gene: TRBJ1-2
CDR3 protein: ASSLSGQIIYGYT

V gene: TRBV12-5
clone size: NA
J gene: TRBJ2-2
CDR3 protein: ASGLVPPGELF

V gene: TRBV2
clone size: NA
J gene: TRBJ2-7
CDR3 protein: ARRGGDRGPEQY

V gene: TRBV4-1
clone size: NA
J gene: TRBJ2-2
CDR3 protein: ASSRHPPQDPTGELF

V gene: TRBV6-5
clone size: NA
J gene: TRBJ1-1
CDR3 protein: ASRRQGATEAF

V gene: TRBV5-1
clone size: NA
J gene: TRBJ1-5
CDR3 protein: ASSFAGGSNQPQH

V gene: TRBV7-9
clone size: NA
J gene: TRBJ1-1
CDR3 protein: ASSLARSGQSEAF

V gene: TRBV5-4
clone size: NA
J gene: TRBJ2-1
CDR3 protein: ASTQGGVYNEQF

V gene: TRBV5-4
clone size: NA
J gene: TRBJ2-3
CDR3 protein: ASSPGTSGTTQY

V gene: TRBV6-2/TRBV6-3
clone size: NA
J gene: TRBJ2-7
CDR3 protein: ASSYFLDNTYEQY